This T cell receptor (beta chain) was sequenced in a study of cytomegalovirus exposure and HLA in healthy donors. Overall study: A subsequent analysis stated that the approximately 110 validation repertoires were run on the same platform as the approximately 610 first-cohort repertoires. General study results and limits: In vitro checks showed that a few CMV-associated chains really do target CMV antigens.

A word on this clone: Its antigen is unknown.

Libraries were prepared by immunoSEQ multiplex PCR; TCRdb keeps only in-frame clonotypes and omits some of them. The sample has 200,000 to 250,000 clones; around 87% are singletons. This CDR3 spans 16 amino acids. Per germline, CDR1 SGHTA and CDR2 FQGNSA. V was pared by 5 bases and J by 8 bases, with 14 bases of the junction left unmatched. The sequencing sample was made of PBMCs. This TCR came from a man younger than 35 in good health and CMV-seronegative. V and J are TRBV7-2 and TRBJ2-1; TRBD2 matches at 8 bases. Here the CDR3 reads CASSLLVAGRVDEQFF. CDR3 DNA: TGTGCCAGCAGCCTCCTCGTAGCGGGAAGGGTAGATGAGCAGTTCTTC. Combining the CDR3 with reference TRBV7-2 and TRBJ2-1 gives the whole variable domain GAGVSQSPSNKVTEKGKDVELRCDPISGHTALYWYRQSLGQGLEFLIYFQGNSAPDKSGLPSDRFSAERTGGSVSTLTIQRTQQEDSAVYLCASSLLVAGRVDEQFFGPGTRLTVL.